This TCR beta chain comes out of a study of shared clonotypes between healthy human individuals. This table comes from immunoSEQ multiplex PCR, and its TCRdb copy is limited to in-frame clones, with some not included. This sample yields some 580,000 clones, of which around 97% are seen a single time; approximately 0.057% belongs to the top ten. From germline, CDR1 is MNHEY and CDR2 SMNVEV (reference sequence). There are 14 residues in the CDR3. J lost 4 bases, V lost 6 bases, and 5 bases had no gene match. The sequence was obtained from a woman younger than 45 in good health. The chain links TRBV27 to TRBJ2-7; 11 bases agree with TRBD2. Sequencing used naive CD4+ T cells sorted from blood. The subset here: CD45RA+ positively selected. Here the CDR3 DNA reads TGTGCCAGCAGACTAGCGGGAGATTCTTACGAGCAGTACTTC. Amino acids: CASRLAGDSYEQYF.